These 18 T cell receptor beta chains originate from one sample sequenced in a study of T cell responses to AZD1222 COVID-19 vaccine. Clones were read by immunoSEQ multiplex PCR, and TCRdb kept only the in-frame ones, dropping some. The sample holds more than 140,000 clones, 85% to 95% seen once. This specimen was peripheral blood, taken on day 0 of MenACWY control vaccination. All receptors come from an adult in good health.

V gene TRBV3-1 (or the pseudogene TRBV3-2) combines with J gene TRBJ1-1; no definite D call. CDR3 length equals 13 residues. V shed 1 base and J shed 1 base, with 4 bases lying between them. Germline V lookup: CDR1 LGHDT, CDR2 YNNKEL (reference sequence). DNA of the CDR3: TGTGCCAGCAGCCAAGTCCAGAACACTGAAGCTTTCTTT. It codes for CASSQVQNTEAFF.

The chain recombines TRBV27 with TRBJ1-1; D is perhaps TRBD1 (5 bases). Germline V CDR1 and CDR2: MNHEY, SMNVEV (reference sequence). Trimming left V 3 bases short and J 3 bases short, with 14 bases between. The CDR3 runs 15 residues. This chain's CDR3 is CASSLGRRGYTEAFF. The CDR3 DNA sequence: TGTGCCAGCAGTTTGGGGCGACGGGGCTACACTGAAGCTTTCTTT.

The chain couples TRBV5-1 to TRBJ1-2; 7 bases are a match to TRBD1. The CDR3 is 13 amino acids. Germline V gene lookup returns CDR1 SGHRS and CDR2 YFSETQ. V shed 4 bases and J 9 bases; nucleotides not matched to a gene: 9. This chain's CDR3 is CASSRDSQNRYTF. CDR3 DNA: TGCGCCAGCAGCAGGGACAGCCAGAATCGCTACACCTTC.

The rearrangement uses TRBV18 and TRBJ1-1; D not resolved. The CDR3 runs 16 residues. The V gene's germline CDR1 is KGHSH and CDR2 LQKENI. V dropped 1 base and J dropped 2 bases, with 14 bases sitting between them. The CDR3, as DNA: TGTGCCAGCTCACCACAACTTTGGACGGCCAACACTGAAGCTTTCTTT. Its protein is CASSPQLWTANTEAFF.

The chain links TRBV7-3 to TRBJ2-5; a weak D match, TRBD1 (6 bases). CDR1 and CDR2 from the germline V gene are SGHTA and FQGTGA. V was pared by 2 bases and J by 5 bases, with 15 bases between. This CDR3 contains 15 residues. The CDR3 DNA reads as TGTGCCAGCAGCTTAGGGGGCACCACTTGGGAGACCCAGTACTTC. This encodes CASSLGGTTWETQYF. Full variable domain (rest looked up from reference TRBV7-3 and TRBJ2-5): GAGVSQTPSNKVTEKGKYVELRCDPISGHTALYWYRQSLGQGPEFLIYFQGTGAADDSGLPNDRFFAVRPEGSVSTLKIQRTERGDSAVYLCASSLGGTTWETQYFGPGTRLLVL.

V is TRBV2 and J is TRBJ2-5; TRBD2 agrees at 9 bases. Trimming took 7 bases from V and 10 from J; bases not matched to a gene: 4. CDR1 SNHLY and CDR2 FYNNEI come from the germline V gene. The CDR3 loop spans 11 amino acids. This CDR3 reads CASTYSGGQYF. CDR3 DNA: TGTGCCAGCACCTATAGCGGGGGCCAGTACTTC.

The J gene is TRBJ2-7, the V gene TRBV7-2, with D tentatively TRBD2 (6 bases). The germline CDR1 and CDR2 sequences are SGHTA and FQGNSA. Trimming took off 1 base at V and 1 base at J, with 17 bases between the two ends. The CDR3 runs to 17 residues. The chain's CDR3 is CASSLVRWEEGSYEQYF. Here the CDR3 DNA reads TGTGCCAGCAGCTTAGTCCGGTGGGAGGAGGGTTCCTACGAGCAGTACTTC.

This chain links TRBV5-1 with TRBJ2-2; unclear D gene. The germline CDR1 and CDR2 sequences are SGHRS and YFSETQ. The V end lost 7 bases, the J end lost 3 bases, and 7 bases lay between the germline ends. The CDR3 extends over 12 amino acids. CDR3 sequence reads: CASHLDTGELFF. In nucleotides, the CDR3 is TGCGCCAGCCATTTGGACACCGGGGAGCTGTTTTTT.

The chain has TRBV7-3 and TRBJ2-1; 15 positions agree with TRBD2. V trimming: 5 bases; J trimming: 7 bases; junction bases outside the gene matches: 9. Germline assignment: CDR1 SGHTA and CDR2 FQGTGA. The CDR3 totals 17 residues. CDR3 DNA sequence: TGTGCCAGCAGCAGAGGGACTAGCGGGAGGTCTTCGAATGAGCAGTTCTTC. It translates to CASSRGTSGRSSNEQFF.

The DNA of the CDR3 is TGTGCCACCAGCAGAGATTGGACAGCCGACCACTATGGCTACACCTTC. Translating gives CATSRDWTADHYGYTF. The chain employs TRBV15 and TRBJ1-2, with D perhaps matching TRBD1 (6 bases). Germline loops: CDR1 LNHNV, CDR2 YYDKDF (reference sequence). Deletions cut 0 bases from V and 3 bases from J, with 14 bases between. This CDR3 is 16 amino acids long.

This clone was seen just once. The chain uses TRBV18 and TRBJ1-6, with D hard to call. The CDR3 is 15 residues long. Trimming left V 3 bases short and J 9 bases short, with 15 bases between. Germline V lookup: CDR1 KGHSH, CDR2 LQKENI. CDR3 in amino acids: CASSPSTPEGSPLHF. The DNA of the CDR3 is TGTGCCAGCTCACCTTCGACCCCAGAAGGTTCACCCCTCCACTTT.

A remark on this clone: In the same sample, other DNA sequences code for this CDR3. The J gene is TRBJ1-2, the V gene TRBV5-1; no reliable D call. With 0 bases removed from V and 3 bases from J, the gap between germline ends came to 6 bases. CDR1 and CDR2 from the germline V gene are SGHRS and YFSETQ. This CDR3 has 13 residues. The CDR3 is CASSLDRDYGYTF. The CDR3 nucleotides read TGCGCCAGCAGCTTGGACCGGGACTATGGCTACACCTTC.

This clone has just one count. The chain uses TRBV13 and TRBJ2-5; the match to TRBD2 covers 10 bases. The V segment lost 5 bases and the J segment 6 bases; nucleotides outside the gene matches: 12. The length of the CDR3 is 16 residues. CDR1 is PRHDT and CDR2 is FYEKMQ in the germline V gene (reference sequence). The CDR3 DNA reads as TGTGCCAGCAGCCCTAGAAGGCTAGCGGGGGCCAAGACCCAGTACTTC. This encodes CASSPRRLAGAKTQYF.

This chain's CDR3 is CASSLAGGVNEQFF. The CDR3 nucleotides read TGTGCCAGCAGTCTAGCGGGAGGGGTAAATGAGCAGTTCTTC. The genes are TRBV9 and TRBJ2-1; the match to TRBD2 covers 12 bases. This CDR3 contains 14 residues. The V gene's germline CDR1 is SGDLS and CDR2 YYNGEE. V gave up 5 bases and J gave up 7 bases; unmatched junction bases: 4.

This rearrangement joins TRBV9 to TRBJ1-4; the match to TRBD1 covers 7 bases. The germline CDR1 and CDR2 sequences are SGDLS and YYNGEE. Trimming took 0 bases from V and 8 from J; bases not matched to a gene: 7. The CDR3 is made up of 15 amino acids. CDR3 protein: CASSVDGGGEEKLFF. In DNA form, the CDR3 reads TGTGCCAGCAGCGTAGACGGAGGGGGCGAAGAAAAACTGTTTTTT. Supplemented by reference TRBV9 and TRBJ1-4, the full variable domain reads DSGVTQTPKHLITATGQRVTLRCSPRSGDLSVYWYQQSLDQGLQFLIQYYNGEERAKGNILERFSAQQFPDLHSELNLSSLELGDSALYFCASSVDGGGEEKLFFGSGTQLSVL.

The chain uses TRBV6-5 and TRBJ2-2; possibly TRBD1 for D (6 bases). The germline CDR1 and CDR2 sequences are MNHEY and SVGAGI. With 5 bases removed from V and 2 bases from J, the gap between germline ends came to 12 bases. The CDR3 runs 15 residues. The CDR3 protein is CASSRGGPNTGELFF. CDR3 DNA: TGTGCCAGCAGTAGAGGGGGTCCCAACACCGGGGAGCTGTTTTTT.

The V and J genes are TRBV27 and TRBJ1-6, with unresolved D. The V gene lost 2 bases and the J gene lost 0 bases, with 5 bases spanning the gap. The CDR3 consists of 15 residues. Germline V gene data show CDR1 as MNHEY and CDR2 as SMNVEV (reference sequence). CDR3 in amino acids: CASSLKSSYNSPLHF. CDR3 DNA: TGTGCCAGCAGTTTAAAGAGCTCCTATAATTCACCCCTCCACTTT.

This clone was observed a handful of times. The CDR3 sequence: CAISESREPVTGLYYGYTF. In DNA form, the CDR3 reads TGTGCCATCAGTGAGTCGAGAGAACCCGTTACGGGACTCTATTATGGCTACACCTTC. This rearrangement joins TRBV10-3 to TRBJ1-2; D is perhaps TRBD1 (5 bases). The CDR3 consists of 19 residues. V lost 0 bases and J lost 5, with 25 bases in between. CDR1 is ENHRY and CDR2 is SYGVKD in the germline V gene.